This T cell receptor beta chain stems from a study of shared clonotypes between healthy human individuals. Overall study context: Donor composition was two women and a few men, aged 18 to 49. Overall study findings and caveats: Estimated richness values were generally larger in naive subsets than in memory subsets. Rarefaction indicated that sorted-subset sequencing remained incomplete although depth was large.

The ends were cut back, 1 base at V and 3 bases at J, with 11 bases in the middle. The CDR3 covers 14 residues. CDR1 is SGHRS, CDR2 YFSETQ, per germline. Here immunoSEQ multiplex PCR was the method, and the copy in TCRdb shows in-frame clones only, minus some. The table has about 2 million clones, roughly 95% seen once. Note on this clone: No antigen is known for it.

The naive CD8 fraction comprised CD45RO-negative cells positively selected for CCR7 and excluded terminally differentiated effector memory CD45RA+ cells. Sequencing input: naive CD8+ T cells sorted from blood. The chain couples TRBV5-1 to TRBJ2-7; possible D gene TRBD1, 6 bases. The sequence was collected from a man aged 18 to 35 in good health. Here the CDR3 reads CASSLTGNGYEQYF. Here the CDR3 DNA reads TGCGCCAGCAGCTTGACAGGGAACGGCTACGAGCAGTACTTC. The variable domain in full, with the rest retrieved from reference TRBV5-1 and TRBJ2-7, is KAGVTQTPRYLIKTRGQQVTLSCSPISGHRSVSWYQQTPGQGLQFLFEYFSETQRNKGNFPGRFSGRQFSNSRSEMNVSTLELGDSALYLCASSLTGNGYEQYFGPGTRLTVT.